Below, 32 T cell receptor beta chains from the same sample are listed, as sequenced in a study of T cells in tumors after PD-1 blockade. Measured with immunoSEQ multiplex PCR; TCRdb has only the in-frame clones, and not every one. Here the sample spans some 9,300 clones, 67% being singletons. The material sequenced was tumor tissue, taken after anti-PD-1 treatment. These receptors came from a human donor with basal cell carcinoma.

The genes are TRBV18 and TRBJ1-2; D may be TRBD1 (5 bases). V was cut by 3 bases and J by 2 bases, with 13 bases left in between. Germline values: CDR1 KGHSH, CDR2 LQKENI. The CDR3 extends over 15 amino acids. For the CDR3, the DNA is TGTGCCAGCTCACCCTCACTTGACAGAAACTATGGCTACACCTTC. It is translated as CASSPSLDRNYGYTF.

This clone was recorded only once. The rearrangement joins TRBV7-2 to TRBJ2-4, with a weak D call TRBD2 (5 bases). The germline CDR1 and CDR2 sequences are SGHTA and FQGNSA. Trimming removed 0 bases from V and 0 bases from J, with 12 bases in between. The CDR3 has 17 residues. The CDR3 bases are TGTGCCAGCAGCTTAGCGGGCGGAGGCGGAGCCAAAAACATTCAGTACTTC. Translating it yields CASSLAGGGGAKNIQYF.

Regarding this clone: This sequence may be a read error, since a much larger clone differs from it by one base. The rearrangement uses TRBV10-3 and TRBJ2-1; TRBD2 matches at 12 bases. J gave up 7 bases and V 0 bases, and 10 bases lay outside the gene matches. From germline, CDR1 is ENHRY and CDR2 SYGVKD. This CDR3 comprises 18 residues. CDR3 bases: TGTGCCATCAGTGAGTCTATGATCCTAGCGGGAGGGCCGAATGAGCAGTTCTTC. Residues: CAISESMILAGGPNEQFF.

V usage is TRBV6-5 and J usage is TRBJ1-1; 9 bases map to TRBD1. Germline CDR1 is MNHEY and CDR2 is SVGAGI. After removal of 4 bases from V and 2 bases from J, the junction contained 5 bases not matched to a gene. The CDR3 has 15 amino acids. The DNA of the CDR3 is TGTGCCAGCAGTTCCCAGGGACAGGGTAACACTGAAGCTTTCTTT. It is translated as CASSSQGQGNTEAFF.

There are a few counts of this clone. The chain employs TRBV7-2 and TRBJ2-6; 8 bases line up with TRBD2. Germline CDR1 is SGHTA and CDR2 is FQGNSA. After removal of 3 bases from V and 3 bases from J, the junction contained 4 bases not matched to a gene. The CDR3 extends over 16 amino acids. The DNA of the CDR3 is TGTGCCAGCAGCTTCGGGGGGGCCGGTGGGGCCAACGTCCTGACTTTC. As protein: CASSFGGAGGANVLTF.

The chain recombines TRBV5-1 with TRBJ2-3; D is unresolved. The CDR3 length is 14 residues. The germline V and J ends were trimmed by 1 base and 2 bases, with 8 bases remaining between them. Germline V CDR1 and CDR2: SGHRS, YFSETQ. Here the CDR3 reads CASSLTRFTDTQYF. The DNA for the CDR3 is TGCGCCAGCAGCTTGACAAGGTTCACAGATACGCAGTATTTT.

The gene calls are TRBV19 and TRBJ2-3; D possibly corresponds to TRBD2 (6 bases). With 3 bases removed from V and 5 bases from J, the gap between germline ends came to 12 bases. Germline loops: CDR1 LNHDA, CDR2 SQIVND (reference sequence). The CDR3 length is 14 residues. The CDR3 sequence is CASSIGGTGDTQYF. The CDR3 nucleotides read TGTGCCAGTAGTATCGGCGGGACTGGAGATACGCAGTATTTT. Combining the CDR3 with reference TRBV19 and TRBJ2-3 gives the whole variable domain DGGITQSPKYLFRKEGQNVTLSCEQNLNHDAMYWYRQDPGQGLRLIYYSQIVNDFQKGDIAEGYSVSREKKESFPLTVTSAQKNPTAFYLCASSIGGTGDTQYFGPGTRLTVL.

The V and J genes are TRBV9 and TRBJ1-3; a possible D gene is TRBD1 (5 bases). The V gene's germline CDR1 is SGDLS and CDR2 YYNGEE. The CDR3 sequence is 14 residues long. Deletions cut 7 bases from V and 4 bases from J, with 15 bases between. CDR3 bases: TGTGCCAGCGGGGGAGGGGCCTCGGGAAACACCATATATTTT. This codes for CASGGGASGNTIYF. Full variable domain (remainder filled in from reference TRBV9 and TRBJ1-3): DSGVTQTPKHLITATGQRVTLRCSPRSGDLSVYWYQQSLDQGLQFLIQYYNGEERAKGNILERFSAQQFPDLHSELNLSSLELGDSALYFCASGGGASGNTIYFGEGSWLTVV.

The V gene is TRBV14, the J gene TRBJ2-1, with 9 positions matching TRBD2. The CDR3 has 16 amino acids. The V gene end was trimmed by 2 bases and the J gene end by 8 bases; junction bases not matched to a gene: 10. Germline V gene lookup returns CDR1 SGHDN and CDR2 FVKESK. CDR3: CASSQFYGTSNDEQFF. CDR3 DNA sequence: TGTGCCAGCAGCCAATTTTACGGGACTAGCAACGATGAGCAGTTCTTC.

The V call is TRBV7-2, the J call TRBJ1-6; 8 nucleotides match TRBD1. The CDR3 length is 16 residues. The J segment lost 5 bases and the V segment lost 4 bases, leaving 7 bases of the junction unmatched. The germline V gene encodes CDR1 SGHTA and CDR2 FQGNSA. The CDR3 loop reads CASSSQRTGHNSPLHF. Written as DNA, the CDR3 is TGTGCCAGCAGCTCTCAACGGACAGGGCATAATTCACCCCTCCACTTT.

The chain joins TRBV7-9 to TRBJ2-3, with D possibly matching TRBD1 (6 bases). Trimming shortened V by 3 bases and J by 0 bases, and 10 bases separated the two germline ends. The V gene's germline CDR1 is SEHNR and CDR2 FQNEAQ (reference sequence). The CDR3 spans 15 residues. The CDR3 nucleotides read TGTGCCAGCAGCTTCTACAGGGAAAGCACAGATACGCAGTATTTT. Translating it yields CASSFYRESTDTQYF.

The V call is TRBV19, the J call TRBJ2-5, with 7 bases that match TRBD2. With 5 bases clipped from V and 2 bases from J, the junction kept 2 bases outside the gene matches. The CDR3 spans 13 residues. Germline loops: CDR1 LNHDA, CDR2 SQIVND (reference sequence). The CDR3 nucleotides read TGTGCCAGTAGTGGACTAGGGCAAGAGACCCAGTACTTC. This encodes CASSGLGQETQYF.

This chain uses TRBV28 with TRBJ1-5; D unclear. Germline-derived CDR1 and CDR2 are MDHEN and SYDVKM. Trimming took off 4 bases at V and 0 bases at J, with 13 bases between the two ends. The CDR3 spans 16 residues. DNA of the CDR3: TGTGCCAGCAGTTCCTCCCAACGGTATAGCAATCAGCCCCAGCATTTT. Translation gives CASSSSQRYSNQPQHF.

V and J are TRBV10-3 and TRBJ2-7; TRBD2 aligns across 7 bases. This CDR3 region has 12 residues. Trimming at V came to 5 bases and at J to 3 bases, leaving 1 base not matched to a gene. Germline loops: CDR1 ENHRY, CDR2 SYGVKD. The CDR3 nucleotides are TGTGCCATCAGTCGGGGGGACTACGAGCAGTACTTC. It encodes CAISRGDYEQYF.

This chain's CDR3 is CASSSQTGPAGELFF. The CDR3 bases are TGTGCCAGCAGTTCGCAGACAGGGCCCGCCGGGGAGCTGTTTTTT. The gene calls are TRBV6-2 or TRBV6-3 and TRBJ2-2; 7 bases are a match to TRBD1. The CDR3 loop spans 15 amino acids. V trimming: 4 bases; J trimming: 6 bases; junction bases outside the gene matches: 8. Per the germline V gene, CDR1 is MNHEY and CDR2 is SVGEGT.

The V and J genes are TRBV6-5 and TRBJ1-5, with D uncertain. The germline CDR1 and CDR2 sequences are MNHEY and SVGAGI. This CDR3 has 15 residues. Trimming stripped 2 bases from V and 2 bases from J, with 10 bases between. The CDR3 region has the DNA TGTGCCAGCAGTTACATGGCAGGAGGCAATCAGCCCCAGCATTTT. This codes for CASSYMAGGNQPQHF.

The chain is built from TRBV4-3 and TRBJ2-7, with 8 bases fitting TRBD1. Germline V CDR1 and CDR2: LGHNA, YSLEER. CDR3 length: 13 residues. V lost 3 bases to trimming and J lost 7 bases; unmatched junction nucleotides: 5. CDR3 sequence reads: CASSHETGGEQYF. CDR3 DNA: TGCGCCAGCAGCCATGAAACAGGGGGTGAGCAGTACTTC.

This sequence joins TRBV5-1 and TRBJ1-2; D ambiguous. The ends were cut back, 0 bases at V and 0 bases at J, with 12 bases in the middle. This CDR3 comprises 16 residues. Germline loops: CDR1 SGHRS, CDR2 YFSETQ. The CDR3 sequence: CASSLVEGRANYGYTF. In DNA form, the CDR3 reads TGCGCCAGCAGCTTGGTGGAGGGAAGGGCTAACTATGGCTACACCTTC. Based on the CDR3 plus reference TRBV5-1 and TRBJ1-2, the full variable domain is KAGVTQTPRYLIKTRGQQVTLSCSPISGHRSVSWYQQTPGQGLQFLFEYFSETQRNKGNFPGRFSGRQFSNSRSEMNVSTLELGDSALYLCASSLVEGRANYGYTFGSGTRLTVV.

The V gene is TRBV19, the J gene TRBJ1-5; D is undetermined. Germline assignment: CDR1 LNHDA and CDR2 SQIVND (reference sequence). The CDR3 extends over 14 amino acids. The germline V and J ends were trimmed by 4 bases and 4 bases, with 11 bases remaining between them. Here the CDR3 DNA reads TGTGCCAGTAGTACCTTGGACGGGAATCAGCCCCAGCATTTT. Protein: CASSTLDGNQPQHF.

This chain joins TRBV6-2 or TRBV6-3 and TRBJ1-2; possible D gene TRBD1, 5 bases. Per germline, CDR1 MNHEY and CDR2 SVGEGT. The V end was cut by 6 bases, the J end by 4 bases, with 18 bases between. The CDR3 length is 15 residues. For the CDR3, the DNA is TGTGCCAGCAGCCGCGGGCAGGGCGGGGGCTATGGCTACACCTTC. Amino acids: CASSRGQGGGYGYTF.

The chain joins TRBV28 to TRBJ1-2; D gene uncertain. The CDR3 sequence is 14 residues long. Germline CDR1 MDHEN, CDR2 SYDVKM. The ends were cut back, 6 bases at V and 13 bases at J, with 24 bases in the middle. For the CDR3, the DNA is TGTGCCAGCAGGTCCGGAGAAGGTTTGATAGTTCGCACCTTC. This translates into CASRSGEGLIVRTF.

This clone was observed a handful of times. V gene TRBV19 combines with J gene TRBJ2-1; D is uncertain. Germline CDR1 and CDR2: LNHDA and SQIVND (reference sequence). V lost 4 bases and J 6 bases, leaving 10 bases between the germline ends. CDR3 size: 13 residues. CDR3 region: CASSNEHSNEQFF. Here the CDR3 DNA reads TGTGCCAGTAGTAATGAACACAGCAATGAGCAGTTCTTC.

This chain joins TRBV19 and TRBJ2-1; TRBD2 might be the D (6 bases). The CDR3 loop spans 14 amino acids. The ends were cut back, 3 bases at V and 7 bases at J, with 13 bases in the middle. CDR1 is LNHDA and CDR2 is SQIVND in the germline V gene (reference sequence). The CDR3 here is CASSIEEGRNEQFF. The CDR3 coding sequence is TGTGCCAGTAGTATTGAGGAGGGGCGGAATGAGCAGTTCTTC.

The chain couples TRBV29-1 to TRBJ1-2; no clear D gene. The CDR3 sequence is 16 residues long. Trimming cost V 1 base and J 1 base, with 16 bases left between them. Germline CDR1 SQVTM, CDR2 ANQGSEA. CDR3 residues: CSVEGLGSIGNYGYTF. CDR3 sequence (DNA): TGCAGCGTTGAAGGACTTGGGTCAATCGGTAACTATGGCTACACCTTC.

The V call is TRBV6-5, the J call TRBJ2-7, with 8 positions matching TRBD1. The CDR3 totals 15 residues. The V gene end was trimmed by 2 bases and the J gene end by 6 bases; junction bases not matched to a gene: 9. Per the germline V gene, CDR1 is MNHEY and CDR2 is SVGAGI. The CDR3 DNA reads TGTGCCAGCAGTTACCCGGGACAGGCAGCGGGCGAGCAGTACTTC. As protein: CASSYPGQAAGEQYF.

This clone was seen only a few times. CDR3 DNA: TGTGCCACCAGCAGAGGAAGGGGGTCCACTGAAGCTTTCTTT. It specifies CATSRGRGSTEAFF. The chain combines TRBV15 with TRBJ1-1, with D perhaps TRBD1 (6 bases). Germline CDR1 and CDR2: LNHNV and YYDKDF (reference sequence). The V end lost 1 base, the J end lost 4 bases, and 10 bases lay between the germline ends. The CDR3 is 14 residues long.

The chain links TRBV19 to TRBJ1-5; tentatively, D is TRBD1 (6 bases). The germline CDR1 and CDR2 sequences are LNHDA and SQIVND (reference sequence). V was shortened by 3 bases and J by 0 bases, with 12 bases between the two germline ends. The length of the CDR3 is 16 residues. The CDR3 DNA is TGTGCCAGTAGTATTCGGACAGTTTATAGCAATCAGCCCCAGCATTTT. Its translation is CASSIRTVYSNQPQHF.

The rearrangement uses TRBV18 and TRBJ1-4, with TRBD1 identical over 7 bases. The CDR3 is made up of 16 amino acids. V lost 4 bases and J lost 5; bases outside the gene matches: 10. Germline V CDR1 and CDR2: KGHSH, LQKENI. The CDR3: CASSRRGQAPNEKLFF. The CDR3 DNA sequence: TGTGCCAGCTCACGCAGAGGACAGGCTCCCAATGAAAAACTGTTTTTT.

The rearrangement uses TRBV4-2 and TRBJ2-6; TRBD1 matches at 9 bases. Germline-derived CDR1 and CDR2 are LGHNA and YNFKEQ. The CDR3 covers 17 residues. Trimming cost V 1 base and J 4 bases; bases outside gene matches: 5. This CDR3 is CASSQGRTGDGANVLTF. The CDR3 DNA sequence: TGTGCCAGCAGCCAAGGTAGGACAGGGGACGGGGCCAACGTCCTGACTTTC.

The chain is built from TRBV7-2 and TRBJ1-5; possible D gene TRBD1, 6 bases. The CDR3 has 14 amino acids. Germline values: CDR1 SGHTA, CDR2 FQGNSA. V gave up 1 base and J gave up 7 bases, with 11 bases separating them. CDR3 DNA: TGTGCCAGCAGCTTAGGAATGGGGGCACAGCCCCAGCATTTT. Residues: CASSLGMGAQPQHF.

Here the CDR3 DNA reads TGTGCCAGCACGTGGGTTAGCAACACCGGGGAGCTGTTTTTT. This codes for CASTWVSNTGELFF. The rearrangement links TRBV2 to TRBJ2-2; no definite D call. V was clipped by 7 bases and J by 2 bases, with 11 bases between them. In germline, CDR1 is SNHLY, CDR2 FYNNEI. The CDR3 is 14 residues long. Complete variable domain (other parts from reference TRBV2 and TRBJ2-2): EPEVTQTPSHQVTQMGQEVILRCVPISNHLYFYWYRQILGQKVEFLVSFYNNEISEKSEIFDDQFSVERPDGSNFTLKIRSTKLEDSAMYFCASTWVSNTGELFFGEGSRLTVL.

By sample fraction, this clone is medium-sized. The chain couples TRBV7-8 to TRBJ2-2; 9 nucleotides match TRBD1. V lost 5 bases and J lost 4; bases outside the gene matches: 5. This CDR3 comprises 15 residues. CDR1 and CDR2 (germline): SGHVS, FQNEAQ. CDR3 amino acids: CASSTTGGGTGELFF. The DNA of the CDR3 is TGTGCCAGCAGCACTACAGGGGGCGGCACCGGGGAGCTGTTTTTT.